This TCR beta chain was recorded in a study of blood T cell repertoires in COVID-19. Study summary: Spain, Italy and the United States supplied samples that represented acute and convalescent COVID-19.

The method was immunoSEQ multiplex PCR; TCRdb's version includes in-frame clones alone and lacks a portion of them. The sample consists of under 200,000 clones, roughly 77% of them appearing once. Deletions cut 4 bases from V and 6 bases from J, with 13 bases between. Germline V gene data show CDR1 as MNHEY and CDR2 as SVGEGT. The CDR3 length is 14 residues. The clonotype was recovered from a man aged 70 or older with active or convalescent COVID-19. The chain combines TRBV6-2 or TRBV6-3 with TRBJ1-5, with a tentative D call TRBD1 (5 bases). Sequenced: peripheral blood. The CDR3 is CASSLGGVGQPQHF. CDR3 bases: TGTGCCAGCAGTTTGGGGGGGGTTGGTCAGCCCCAGCATTTT.